Here is one TCR beta chain with its context. Data came from immunoSEQ multiplex PCR; TCRdb stores just in-frame clones and leaves some out. The top ten hold about 0.6% of the sample, which has about 130,000 clones, 80% to 95% seen once. The CDR3 sequence is 14 residues long. CDR1 and CDR2 from the germline V gene are MNHEY and SVGAGI. Losses at the gene ends were 8 bases for V and 1 base for J; bases not matched to a gene: 7. These data belong to a study of control samples from healthy donors and cancer patients. This TCR derives from an elderly man with head and neck cancer. The material sequenced was PBMCs. This sequence joins TRBV6-5 and TRBJ1-2; 7 nucleotides align to TRBD1. In nucleotides, the CDR3 is TGTGCCAGCCGGGACAGAGCCTTTAACTATGGCTACACCTTC. Its protein is CASRDRAFNYGYTF.